This record concerns one T cell receptor beta chain sequence. This clone has just a few counts. This clone's antigen is unknown. No per-base quality is available; no much larger clone lies one base away. From the cysteine up to the phenylalanine, the CDR3 has a length of 14 residues. CDR3 DNA only is kept here, 42 bases in frame from base 1. From a lookup of the germline V gene (reference sequence), CDR1 and CDR2 are MNHEY and SMNVEV. V trim: 4 bases; J trim: 4 bases; unmatched bases: 4. This sample is part of a study of OX40 agonist ivuxolimab in advanced cancers. About the study as a whole: Ivuxolimab, which targeted the costimulatory receptor OX40 (CD134), was an agonistic, fully human IgG2 monoclonal antibody. Partial responses were achieved by three dose-escalation patients, of whom one had hepatocellular carcinoma and two had cutaneous melanoma. The paper describes the monotherapy dose-escalation part (N ≈ 50 patients) of the phase I trial of ivuxolimab. The point of sequencing TCRbeta in the periphery was to test whether ivuxolimab changed TCR sequence diversity and drove clonal T-cell expansion. Intravenous ivuxolimab was administered to patients every 2 weeks at six dose levels: 0.01, 0.1, 0.3, 1.5, 3 and 10 mg/kg. Prior anti-PD-1, anti-PD-L1 or anti-CTLA-4 therapy was permitted, and checkpoint inhibitors had been received by about 37% of dose-escalation patients. A male proportion of nearly 85% and a mean age of approximately 58 years, ranging from about 20 to 80, were recorded for the dose-escalation cohort. Among the roughly 52 dose-escalation patients, 19 had hepatocellular carcinoma, around 15 melanoma, 9 renal cell carcinoma and 9 head and neck cancer.

What the research found in general, with its limitations: Low levels of normalized T-cell clonal expansion were also seen in some patients who did not respond. After ivuxolimab, expanded clones were on average more numerous among CD8+ T cells than among CD4+ T cells. In the 0.1-3.0 mg/kg groups, partial responders were among the patients with the lowest normalized peripheral clonal expansion, particularly in CD8+ T cells. The antigen specificity of the peripheral T cells that underwent clonal expansion was not determined. At doses from 0.1 to 3.0 mg/kg, clonal expansion was seen in both CD4+ and CD8+ blood T cells between baseline and week 6.

For sequencing of the TCRbeta CDR3 region, genomic DNA was extracted from the sorted cells. The immunoSEQ Assay was used for sequencing of TCRbeta CDR3 regions. The immuneACCESS repertoire file appears here via TCRdb, limited to in-frame rearrangements. These files lack a portion of the clones; in checked studies, under half of the deficit traces to unresolved V genes, and the cause of the others is not known. Present in this sample are fewer than 20,000 clones, roughly 70% of which were seen just once. The top ten clonotypes cover more than 25% of the sample. Patients with autoimmune disease history or receiving systemic immunosuppression were excluded from the trial. Peripheral blood for TCR sequencing was drawn from every dose cohort at baseline, at cycle 4 day 1 and at cycle 7 day 1. The samples were drawn from a first-in-human, open-label, multicenter phase I dose-escalation trial of ivuxolimab. Adults with locally advanced or metastatic head and neck squamous cell, hepatocellular, melanoma or renal cell carcinoma were enrolled in the trial. CD4+ and CD8+ T cells were sorted separately from peripheral blood before TCR sequencing.

This TCR derives from an adult with an advanced solid tumor such as melanoma, head and neck, liver or kidney cancer. The chain joins TRBV27 to TRBJ2-1, with 7 bases aligning to TRBD2. This material consisted of CD4+ or CD8+ T cells sorted from blood, taken in a trial of the OX40 agonist ivuxolimab. The CDR3 amino acid sequence is: CASSYRDYYNEQFF. In nucleotide form, the sequence is TGTGCCAGCAGTTACCGGGACTATTACAATGAGCAGTTCTTC.